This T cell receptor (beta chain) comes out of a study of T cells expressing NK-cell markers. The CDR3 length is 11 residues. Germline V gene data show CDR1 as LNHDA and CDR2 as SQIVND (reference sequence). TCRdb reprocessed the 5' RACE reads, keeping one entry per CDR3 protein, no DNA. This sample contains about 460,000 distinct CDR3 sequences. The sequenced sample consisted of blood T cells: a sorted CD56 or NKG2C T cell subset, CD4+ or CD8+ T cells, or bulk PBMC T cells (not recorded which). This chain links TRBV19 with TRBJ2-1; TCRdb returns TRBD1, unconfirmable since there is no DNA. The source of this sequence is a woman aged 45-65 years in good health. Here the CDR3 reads CASNGAGEQFF.